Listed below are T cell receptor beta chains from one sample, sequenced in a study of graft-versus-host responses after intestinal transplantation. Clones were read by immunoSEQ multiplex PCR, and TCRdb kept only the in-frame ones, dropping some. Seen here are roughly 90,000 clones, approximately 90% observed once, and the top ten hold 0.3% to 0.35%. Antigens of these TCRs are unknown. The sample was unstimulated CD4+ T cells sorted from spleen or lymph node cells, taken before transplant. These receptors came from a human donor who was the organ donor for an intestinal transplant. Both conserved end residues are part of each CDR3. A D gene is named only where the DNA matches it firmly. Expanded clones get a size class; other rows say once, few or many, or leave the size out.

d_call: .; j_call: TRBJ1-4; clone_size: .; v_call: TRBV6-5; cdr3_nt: TGTGCCAGCAGTGAATCTATGACAGGCGAAAAACTGTTTTTT; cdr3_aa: CASSESMTGEKLFF
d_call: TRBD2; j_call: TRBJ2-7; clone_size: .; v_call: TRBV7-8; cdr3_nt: TGTGCCAGCAGCTTAGGTTTTCGGACTAGCGGGAGGGCCGGCGAGCAGTACTTC; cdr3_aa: CASSLGFRTSGRAGEQYF
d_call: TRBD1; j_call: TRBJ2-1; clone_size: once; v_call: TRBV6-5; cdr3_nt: TGTGCCAGCACCGAGATACAGGGGGCCTACAATGAGCAGTTCTTC; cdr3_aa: CASTEIQGAYNEQFF
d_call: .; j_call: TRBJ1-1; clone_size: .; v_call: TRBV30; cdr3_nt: TGTGCCGGGTGGCCACGGGGAGGGAACACTGAAGCTTTCTTT; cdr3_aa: CAGWPRGGNTEAFF
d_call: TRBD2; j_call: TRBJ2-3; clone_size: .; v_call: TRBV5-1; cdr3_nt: TGCGCCAGCAGCTTGATTAGCGGGAGGGCCACAGATACGCAGTATTTT; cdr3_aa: CASSLISGRATDTQYF
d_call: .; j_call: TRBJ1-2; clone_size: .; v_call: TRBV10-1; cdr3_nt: TGCGCCAGCAGTGAGGGTCAGAACTATGGCTACACCTTC; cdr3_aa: CASSEGQNYGYTF
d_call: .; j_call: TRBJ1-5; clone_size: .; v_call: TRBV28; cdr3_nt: TGTGCCAGCAGTTTATGGGCTCGGACAGTCGTTCGTAGCAATCAGCCCCAGCATTTT; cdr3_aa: CASSLWARTVVRSNQPQHF
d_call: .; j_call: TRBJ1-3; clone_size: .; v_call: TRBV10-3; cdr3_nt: TGTGCCATCAGTGCGAGGGCTGGAAACACCATATATTTT; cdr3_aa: CAISARAGNTIYF
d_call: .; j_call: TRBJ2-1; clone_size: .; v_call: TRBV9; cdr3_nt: TGTGCCAGCAGCGTAGATGAGGTTAGTAGTGAGCAGTTCTTC; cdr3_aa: CASSVDEVSSEQFF
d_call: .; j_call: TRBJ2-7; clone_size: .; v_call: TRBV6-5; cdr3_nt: TGTGCCAGCAGTCAGCTCCAAGCGGGCGAGCAGTACTTC; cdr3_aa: CASSQLQAGEQYF
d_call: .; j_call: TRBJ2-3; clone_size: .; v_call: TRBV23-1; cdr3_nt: TGCGCCAGCAGTCAACCCGTGCGACGGGGGGCCACAGATACGCAGTATTTT; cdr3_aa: CASSQPVRRGATDTQYF
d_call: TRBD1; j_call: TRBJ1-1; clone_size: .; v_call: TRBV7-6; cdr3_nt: TGTGCCAGCAGCTTACAGACAGGGGGTAATACTGAAGCTTTCTTT; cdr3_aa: CASSLQTGGNTEAFF
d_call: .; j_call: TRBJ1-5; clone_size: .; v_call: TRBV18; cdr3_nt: TGTGCCAGCTCACCATACAATCAGCCCCAGCATTTT; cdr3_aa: CASSPYNQPQHF
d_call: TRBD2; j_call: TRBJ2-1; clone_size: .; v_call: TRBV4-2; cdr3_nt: TGTGCCAGCAGCCATACTAGCGGATCCTACAATGAGCAGTTCTTC; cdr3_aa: CASSHTSGSYNEQFF
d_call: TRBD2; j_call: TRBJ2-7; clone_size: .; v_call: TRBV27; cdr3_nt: TGTGCCAGCAGTTTACAGGGGACCGGGACTAGCCGAGACTACGAGCAGTACTTC; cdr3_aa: CASSLQGTGTSRDYEQYF
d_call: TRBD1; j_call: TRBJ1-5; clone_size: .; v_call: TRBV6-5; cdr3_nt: TGTGCCAGCAGTTACAGGGGGCAAGGTCAGCCCCAGCATTTT; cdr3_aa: CASSYRGQGQPQHF
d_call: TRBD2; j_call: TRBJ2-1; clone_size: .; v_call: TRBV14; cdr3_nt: TGTGCCAGCAGACGCGCAACGATGGTAGCGGGAATCCATGAGCAGTTCTTC; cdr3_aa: CASRRATMVAGIHEQFF
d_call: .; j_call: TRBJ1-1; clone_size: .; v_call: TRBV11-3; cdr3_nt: TGTGCCAGCAGCTTAGAAGAGGGCAGATGGACTGAAGCTTTCTTT; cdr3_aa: CASSLEEGRWTEAFF
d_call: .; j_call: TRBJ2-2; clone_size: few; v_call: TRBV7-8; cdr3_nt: TGTGCCAGCAGCTTAGCCCCACTTAAGGAGCTGTTTTTT; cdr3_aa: CASSLAPLKELFF
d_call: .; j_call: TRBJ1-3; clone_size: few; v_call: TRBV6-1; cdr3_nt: TGTGCCAGCATTGGCAACTCTGGAAACACCATATATTTT; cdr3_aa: CASIGNSGNTIYF
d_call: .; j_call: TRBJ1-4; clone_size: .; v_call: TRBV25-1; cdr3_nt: TGTGCCAGCAGGATGACAAAGGCGTCGAAAGAACTGTTTTTT; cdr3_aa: CASRMTKASKELFF
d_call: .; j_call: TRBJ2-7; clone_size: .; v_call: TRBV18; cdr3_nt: TGTGCCAGCTCGCCGGTCCTCGGGAACGAGCAGTACTTC; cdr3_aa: CASSPVLGNEQYF
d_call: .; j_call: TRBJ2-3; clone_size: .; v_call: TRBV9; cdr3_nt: TGTGCCAGCAGCCCTTCAGGCGGCACAGATACGCAGTATTTT; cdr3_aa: CASSPSGGTDTQYF
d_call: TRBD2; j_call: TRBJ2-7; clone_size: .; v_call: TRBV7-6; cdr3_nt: TGTGCCAGCAGCCGAACTAGCGGGCCAAGCTCCTACGAGCAGTACTTC; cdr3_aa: CASSRTSGPSSYEQYF
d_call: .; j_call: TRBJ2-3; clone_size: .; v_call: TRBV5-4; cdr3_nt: TGTGCCAGCAGCTTAAAGCCCGAGCGGGATACGCAGTATTTT; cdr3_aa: CASSLKPERDTQYF
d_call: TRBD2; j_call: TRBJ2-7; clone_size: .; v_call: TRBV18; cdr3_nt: TGTGCCAGCTCATCGGCTAGCGGGAGTCTGGGCTACGAGCAGTACTTC; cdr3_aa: CASSSASGSLGYEQYF
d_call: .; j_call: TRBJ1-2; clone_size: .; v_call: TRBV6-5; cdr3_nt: TGTGCCAGCACCAACGGGGGGACGTCCTATGGCTACACCTTC; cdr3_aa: CASTNGGTSYGYTF
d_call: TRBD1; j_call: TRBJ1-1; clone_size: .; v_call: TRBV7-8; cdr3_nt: TGTGCCAGCGGCTGGGACAGATCTGAAGCTTTCTTT; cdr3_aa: CASGWDRSEAFF
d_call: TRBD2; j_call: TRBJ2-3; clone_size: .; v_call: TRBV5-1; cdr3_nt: TGCGCCAGCAGCGCACAAGGGACTAGCGGAGATACGCAGTATTTT; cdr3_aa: CASSAQGTSGDTQYF
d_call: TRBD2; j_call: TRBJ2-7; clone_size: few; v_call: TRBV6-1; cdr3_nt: TGTGCCAGCAGTGCGAGGGGGGGACTAGCGGGAGGTAGTTGGAGATACGAGCAGTACTTC; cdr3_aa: CASSARGGLAGGSWRYEQYF
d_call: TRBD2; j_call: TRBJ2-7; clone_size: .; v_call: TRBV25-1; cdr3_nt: TGTGCCAGCAGTGAAGGCCCCACTAGCGGGGGCCACTACGAGCAGTACTTC; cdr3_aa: CASSEGPTSGGHYEQYF
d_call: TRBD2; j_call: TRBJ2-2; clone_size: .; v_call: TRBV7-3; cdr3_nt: TGTGCTAGCGGGGCGGGAGATCCGAACACCGGGGAGCTGTTTTTT; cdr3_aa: CASGAGDPNTGELFF
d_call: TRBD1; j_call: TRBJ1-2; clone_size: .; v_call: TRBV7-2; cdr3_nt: TGTGCCAGCAGCTTCCGGACAGGCGACGGCTACACCTTC; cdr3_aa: CASSFRTGDGYTF
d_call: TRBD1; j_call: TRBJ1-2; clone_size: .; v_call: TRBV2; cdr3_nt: TGTGCCAGCAGTGAGGAGACAGGGGGCTATGGCTACACCTTC; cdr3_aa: CASSEETGGYGYTF
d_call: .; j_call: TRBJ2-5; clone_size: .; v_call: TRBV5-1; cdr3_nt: TGCGCCAGCAGCTTGGAACGGGGTGGAGAGACCCAGTACTTC; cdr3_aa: CASSLERGGETQYF
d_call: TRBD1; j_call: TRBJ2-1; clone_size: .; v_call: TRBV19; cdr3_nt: TGTGCCAGTCGTCGTTCGGACAGGGCCAACAATGAGCAGTTCTTC; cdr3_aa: CASRRSDRANNEQFF
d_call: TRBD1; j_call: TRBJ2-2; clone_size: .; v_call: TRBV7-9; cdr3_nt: TGTGCCAGCAGCATTCAATCCCTGGACAGGATGAGGGCCGGGGAGCTGTTTTTT; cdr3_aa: CASSIQSLDRMRAGELFF
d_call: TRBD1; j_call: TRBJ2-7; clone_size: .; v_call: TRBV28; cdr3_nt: TGTGCCAGCAGTTTATTATTATCCCTCCGGGACAGAAACTACGAGCAGTACTTC; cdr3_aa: CASSLLLSLRDRNYEQYF
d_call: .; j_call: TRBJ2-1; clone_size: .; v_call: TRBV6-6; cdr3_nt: TGTGCCAGCAGTTATTCTAGAGGGTCGAATGAGCAGTTCTTC; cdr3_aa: CASSYSRGSNEQFF
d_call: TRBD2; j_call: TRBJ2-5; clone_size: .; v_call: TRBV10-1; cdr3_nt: TGCGCCAGCAGCAGCGGGGGGGCGATGGAAGAGACCCAGTACTTC; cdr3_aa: CASSSGGAMEETQYF
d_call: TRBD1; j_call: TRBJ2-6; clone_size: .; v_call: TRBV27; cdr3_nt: TGTGCCAGCAATGACAAGGGGGCCACTGGGGCCAACGTCCTGACTTTC; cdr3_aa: CASNDKGATGANVLTF
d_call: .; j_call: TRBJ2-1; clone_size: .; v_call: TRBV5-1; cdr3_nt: TGCGCCAGCAGCTTGACTTTGGATGAGCAGTTCTTC; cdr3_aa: CASSLTLDEQFF
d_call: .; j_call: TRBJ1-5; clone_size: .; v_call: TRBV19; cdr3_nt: TGTGCCAGTACCTTGTATAAGGCAGGGTACAATCAGCCCCAGCATTTT; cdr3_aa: CASTLYKAGYNQPQHF
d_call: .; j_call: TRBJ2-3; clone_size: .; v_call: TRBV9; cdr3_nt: TGTGCCAGCAACAAACATTACACAGATACGCAGTATTTT; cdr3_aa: CASNKHYTDTQYF
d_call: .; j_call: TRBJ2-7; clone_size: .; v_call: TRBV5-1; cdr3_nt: TGCGCCAGCAGCTTGGGGATAGGGGATTACGAGCAGTACTTC; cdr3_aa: CASSLGIGDYEQYF
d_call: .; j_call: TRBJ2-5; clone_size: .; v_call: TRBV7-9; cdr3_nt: TGTGCCATCTCTCATACCAGGAGGACGCAAGAGACCCAGTACTTC; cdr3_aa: CAISHTRRTQETQYF
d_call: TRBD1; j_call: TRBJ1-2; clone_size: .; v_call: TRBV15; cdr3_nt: TGTGCCACCAACAGGGGGCTTAAGGATGGCTACACCTTC; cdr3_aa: CATNRGLKDGYTF
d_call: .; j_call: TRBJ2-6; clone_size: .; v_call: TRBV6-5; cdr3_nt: TGTGCCAGCAGTTACTCGAACAGCCCGGCCAACGTCCTGACTTTC; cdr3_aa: CASSYSNSPANVLTF
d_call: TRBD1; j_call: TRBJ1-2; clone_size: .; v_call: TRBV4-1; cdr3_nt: TGCGCCAGCAGCCAAGATCATGCAGGGACAGGGGGTATTGGCGGCTACACCTTC; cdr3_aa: CASSQDHAGTGGIGGYTF
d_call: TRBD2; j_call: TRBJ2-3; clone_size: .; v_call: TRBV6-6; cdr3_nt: TGTGCCAGCAGGGGACTAGCGGGTGGCACAGATACGCAGTATTTT; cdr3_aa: CASRGLAGGTDTQYF
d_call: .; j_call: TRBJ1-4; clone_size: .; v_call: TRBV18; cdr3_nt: TGTGCCAGCTCACCCGGGAGGGGCACGGATGAAAAACTGTTTTTT; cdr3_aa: CASSPGRGTDEKLFF
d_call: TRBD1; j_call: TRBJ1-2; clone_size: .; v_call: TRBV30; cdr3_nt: TGTGCCTGGAAGTTTATGCCGGGACAGGGGGCTCGTTTTGTTGGCTACACCTTC; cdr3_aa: CAWKFMPGQGARFVGYTF
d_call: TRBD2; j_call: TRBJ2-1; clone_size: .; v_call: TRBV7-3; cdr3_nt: TGTGCCAGCAGCCCCGTAGCGGGGGCCTACAATGAGCAGTTCTTC; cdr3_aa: CASSPVAGAYNEQFF
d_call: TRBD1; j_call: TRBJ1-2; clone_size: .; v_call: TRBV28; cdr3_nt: TGTGCCAGCAGTTCCCGGACAGGGAGGTTTTCGGATGGCTACACCTTC; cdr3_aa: CASSSRTGRFSDGYTF
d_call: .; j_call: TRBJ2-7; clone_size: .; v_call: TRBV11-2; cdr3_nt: TGTGCCAGCAGCTTAACGAACACCTACGAGCAGTACTTC; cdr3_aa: CASSLTNTYEQYF